A selection of T cell receptor beta chains follows, all from one sample in a study of T-cell memory formation after mild COVID-19. TCRdb ran MiXCR on the 5' RACE reads and lists one entry per CDR3 protein. This sample has under 300,000 distinct CDR3 sequences, with roughly 18% found just once. Sequenced: PBMCs or a T cell subset sorted from them (not recorded which). The receptors shown here come from a man aged 18 to 30 who had mild COVID-19 (a few samples of this study predate the infection). Cell type and time point are not known. CDR3s include the opening cysteine and the closing phenylalanine or tryptophan. A D gene is named only where the DNA matches it firmly. Some rows have no size entry. The others give once, few or many, or a class for an expanded clone.

TRBV4-2	TRBJ1-5	TRBD1	-	15	CASSPRTGPNQPQHF	TGTGCCAGCAGCCCGAGGACAGGGCCTAATCAGCCCCAGCATTTT
TRBV20-1	TRBJ1-1	-	-	15	CSAPGAQGRPTEAFF	TGCAGTGCTCCCGGAGCCCAGGGGCGTCCCACTGAAGCTTTCTTT
TRBV6-6	TRBJ2-6	TRBD2	few	17	CASSSVLGGAGANVLTF	TGTGCCAGCAGTTCCGTTTTGGGGGGGGCTGGGGCCAACGTCCTGACTTTC
TRBV5-1	TRBJ2-2	TRBD2	-	15	CASRSLATNTGELFF	TGCGCCAGCAGGTCACTAGCGACGAACACCGGGGAGCTGTTTTTT
TRBV5-1	TRBJ2-2	-	few	14	CASSLGSGPGELFF	TGCGCCAGCAGCTTGGGGTCGGGTCCCGGGGAGCTGTTTTTT
TRBV11-2	TRBJ2-1	TRBD2	many	15	CASSFSGSVAGEQFF	TGTGCCAGCAGCTTTAGCGGGTCTGTGGCCGGGGAGCAGTTCTTC
TRBV7-2	TRBJ2-5	-	-	13	CASSQDWSVAQYF	TGTGCCAGCAGCCAGGATTGGTCCGTGGCCCAGTACTTC
TRBV7-6	TRBJ2-3	TRBD2	few	17	CASSSWTSGGITDTQYF	TGTGCCAGCAGCTCGTGGACTAGCGGGGGGATAACAGATACGCAGTATTTT
TRBV5-1	TRBJ2-1	TRBD1	few	15	CASSIGTVARDEQFF	TGCGCCAGCAGCATAGGGACAGTGGCTCGGGATGAGCAGTTCTTC
TRBV6-5	TRBJ2-3	TRBD2	many	15	CASSRRGGIPDTQYF	TGTGCCAGCTCAAGGCGGGGGGGGATCCCAGATACGCAGTATTTT
TRBV10-3	TRBJ1-6	-	few	12	CAISHLDSPLHF	TGTGCCATCAGCCACCTCGATTCACCCCTCCACTTT
TRBV12-3/TRBV12-4	TRBJ2-2	TRBD1	few	14	CASRGQEDTGELFF	TGTGCCAGCAGGGGACAGGAGGACACCGGGGAGCTGTTTTTT
TRBV11-3	TRBJ2-7	-	many	11	CASSRDYEQYF	TGTGCCAGCAGCCGGGACTACGAGCAGTACTTC
TRBV6-5	TRBJ1-4	TRBD1	many	15	CASSYGDRDNEKLFF	TGTGCCAGCAGTTATGGAGACAGGGATAATGAAAAACTGTTTTTT
TRBV7-9	TRBJ2-1	-	few	15	CASSFGNQPYNEQFF	TGTGCCAGCAGCTTTGGGAACCAACCTTACAATGAGCAGTTCTTC
TRBV20-1	TRBJ1-5	TRBD1	few	13	CSAGQGAYQPQHF	TGCAGTGCTGGACAGGGGGCTTATCAGCCCCAGCATTTT
TRBV20-1	TRBJ1-2	TRBD1	-	14	CSARENRDRDGYTF	TGCAGTGCTAGAGAGAACCGGGACAGGGACGGCTACACCTTC
TRBV7-9	TRBJ2-5	-	few	15	CASSTLARGQETQYF	TGTGCCAGCAGCACACTAGCCCGAGGCCAAGAGACCCAGTACTTC
TRBV2	TRBJ1-3	-	few	16	CASSTQGFQAGNTIYF	TGTGCCAGCAGCACCCAAGGTTTCCAAGCTGGAAACACCATATATTTT
TRBV15	TRBJ2-3	-	-	14	CATSRVLVTDTQYF	TGTGCCACCAGCAGGGTTCTGGTCACAGATACGCAGTATTTT
TRBV6-2/TRBV6-3	TRBJ1-1	-	-	13	CASSYSSGGEAFF	TGTGCCAGCAGTTACTCGTCTGGGGGTGAAGCTTTCTTT
TRBV4-1	TRBJ2-5	TRBD1	-	16	CASSQGTGGAGETQYF	TGCGCCAGCAGCCAGGGGACAGGGGGCGCGGGAGAGACCCAGTACTTC
TRBV5-1	TRBJ2-1	-	-	15	CASSLEANSYNEQFF	TGCGCCAGCAGCTTGGAGGCAAACTCCTACAATGAGCAGTTCTTC
TRBV6-5	TRBJ1-1	-	few	13	CASSYRGDTEAFF	TGTGCCAGCAGTTACCGGGGGGACACTGAAGCTTTCTTT
TRBV7-6	TRBJ1-1	-	-	13	CASSSGERAEAFF	TGTGCCAGCAGCTCAGGGGAGAGGGCTGAAGCTTTCTTT
TRBV5-6	TRBJ1-6	TRBD1	-	15	CASTPFGDRVSPLHF	TGTGCCAGCACCCCGTTCGGGGACAGGGTTTCACCCCTCCACTTT
TRBV4-1	TRBJ2-7	-	many	16	CASSQGFRTRSYEQYF	TGCGCCAGCAGCCAAGGTTTTCGAACCCGCTCCTACGAGCAGTACTTC
TRBV7-9	TRBJ2-1	TRBD2	many	15	CASRYSGGALNEQFF	TGTGCCAGCAGGTATAGCGGGGGGGCGCTTAATGAGCAGTTCTTC
TRBV7-9	TRBJ2-2	-	many	14	CASSFGYDTGELFF	TGTGCCAGCAGCTTCGGGTACGACACCGGGGAGCTGTTTTTT
TRBV6-5	TRBJ1-2	TRBD1	few	14	CASSSVSGGGGYTF	TGTGCCAGCAGTTCCGTCTCAGGGGGCGGTGGCTACACCTTC
TRBV29-1	TRBJ2-1	-	few	15	CSVGIIRGLNNEQFF	TGCAGCGTTGGGATAATCCGGGGGCTGAACAATGAGCAGTTCTTC
TRBV12-3/TRBV12-4	TRBJ2-1	-	few	13	CASSLWSRNEQFF	TGTGCCAGCAGTTTATGGAGCAGGAATGAGCAGTTCTTC
TRBV24-1	TRBJ2-1	TRBD2	-	17	CATSDPLRAGGYNEQFF	TGTGCCACCAGTGATCCCTTAAGGGCGGGGGGGTACAATGAGCAGTTCTTC
TRBV18	TRBJ2-7	-	-	18	CASSPTVMTGQSPSEQYF	TGTGCCAGCTCCCCGACCGTCATGACCGGACAGTCTCCCTCCGAGCAGTACTTC
TRBV11-1	TRBJ2-1	TRBD2	few	15	CASSALAGSYNEQFF	TGTGCCAGCAGCGCGCTAGCGGGGTCGTACAATGAGCAGTTCTTC
TRBV30	TRBJ1-2	-	-	12	CAWAGVSYGYTF	TGTGCCTGGGCAGGGGTCTCCTATGGCTACACCTTC
TRBV20-1	TRBJ2-3	-	few	11	CSAPRSDTQYF	TGCAGTGCGCCTAGGAGCGATACGCAGTATTTT
TRBV20-1	TRBJ2-2	TRBD1	-	15	CSAEGTGVFTGELFF	TGCAGTGCTGAAGGGACAGGGGTATTTACCGGGGAGCTGTTTTTT
TRBV7-9	TRBJ1-4	-	-	13	CASSPGVRGKLFF	TGTGCCAGCAGCCCAGGGGTACGCGGAAAACTGTTTTTT
TRBV4-3	TRBJ1-1	TRBD1	few	17	CASSQGPGGNRDTEAFF	TGCGCCAGCAGCCAAGGTCCAGGGGGAAATAGGGACACTGAAGCTTTCTTT
TRBV5-1	TRBJ2-5	-	few	16	CASSLLGIGYQETQYF	TGCGCCAGCAGCTTACTAGGGATCGGGTACCAAGAGACCCAGTACTTC